Listed below are T cell receptor beta chains from one sample, sequenced in a study of PD-L1 blockade in urothelial cancer. The repertoire was sequenced with immunoSEQ multiplex PCR; TCRdb's copy has only in-frame clones and lacks some. The sample has about 38,000 clones, approximately 90% seen once. The sequencing here drew on PBMCs, taken around atezolizumab (anti-PD-L1) treatment. These TCRs come from a man aged 65 to 79 with urothelial cancer. Both conserved end residues are part of each CDR3. Each record gives: clone size, V gene, D gene, J gene, CDR3 protein, CDR3 DNA. The D gene is left open where the match is weak. Clone size is not always given. Where it is, it says once, few, many or a class for expanded clones.

-	TRBV13	-	TRBJ2-1	CASSFYQGQPEDEQFF	TGTGCCAGCAGCTTTTACCAAGGACAGCCAGAGGATGAGCAGTTCTTC
-	TRBV5-6	-	TRBJ2-2	CASSNRPSGTGELFF	TGTGCCAGCAGTAACAGGCCTTCGGGCACCGGGGAGCTGTTTTTT
-	TRBV6-5	-	TRBJ1-5	CASRGGGVQPQHF	TGTGCCAGCCGGGGGGGAGGGGTTCAGCCCCAGCATTTT
-	TRBV27	-	TRBJ1-2	CAAGDGLNFRYGYTF	TGTGCAGCGGGCGACGGCCTGAATTTTAGATATGGCTACACCTTC
-	TRBV27	TRBD1	TRBJ1-4	CASSLLRTGVTNEKLFF	TGTGCCAGCAGTTTATTAAGGACAGGGGTGACTAATGAAAAACTGTTTTTT
-	TRBV19	-	TRBJ1-1	CASTGKEAFF	TGTGCCAGTACAGGGAAAGAAGCTTTCTTT
-	TRBV21-1	-	TRBJ1-2	CASSTTGTYGYTF	TGTGCCAGCAGCACGACAGGGACCTATGGCTACACCTTC
once	TRBV27	TRBD1	TRBJ1-2	CASSSGQGRGYTF	TGTGCCAGCAGTTCCGGACAGGGTCGAGGCTACACCTTC
-	TRBV6-5	-	TRBJ2-7	CASSFNLGASSYEQYF	TGTGCCAGCAGTTTCAATCTGGGCGCGAGCTCCTACGAGCAGTACTTC
once	TRBV25-1	TRBD1	TRBJ2-7	CASSPDRDEQYF	TGTGCCAGCAGCCCAGACAGGGACGAGCAGTACTTC
-	TRBV15	-	TRBJ1-5	CATSRDPHNQPQHF	TGTGCCACCAGCAGAGATCCACACAATCAGCCCCAGCATTTT
once	TRBV27	-	TRBJ1-5	CASSLTSPRSRNQPQHF	TGTGCCAGCAGTTTAACGTCCCCAAGGTCCAGGAATCAGCCCCAGCATTTT
-	TRBV28	-	TRBJ1-1	CASSLPHRVGTEAFF	TGTGCCAGCAGTCTCCCCCACAGGGTAGGAACTGAAGCTTTCTTT
-	TRBV11-2	TRBD2	TRBJ2-3	CASAETSGAQYF	TGTGCCAGCGCCGAAACTAGCGGGGCGCAGTATTTT
-	TRBV13	-	TRBJ2-7	CASSLVLANSYEQYF	TGTGCCAGCAGCTTAGTCCTAGCGAATTCCTACGAGCAGTACTTC
-	TRBV7-3	TRBD2	TRBJ2-3	CASTGTSDGTSTDTQYF	TGTGCCAGTACCGGGACTAGCGATGGAACTAGCACAGATACGCAGTATTTT
-	TRBV30	-	TRBJ2-2	CAWRARGGYTGELFF	TGTGCCTGGAGGGCCAGAGGGGGATACACCGGGGAGCTGTTTTTT
-	TRBV2	TRBD2	TRBJ2-7	CASGGVSSYEQYF	TGTGCCAGCGGGGGGGTTAGCTCCTACGAGCAGTACTTC